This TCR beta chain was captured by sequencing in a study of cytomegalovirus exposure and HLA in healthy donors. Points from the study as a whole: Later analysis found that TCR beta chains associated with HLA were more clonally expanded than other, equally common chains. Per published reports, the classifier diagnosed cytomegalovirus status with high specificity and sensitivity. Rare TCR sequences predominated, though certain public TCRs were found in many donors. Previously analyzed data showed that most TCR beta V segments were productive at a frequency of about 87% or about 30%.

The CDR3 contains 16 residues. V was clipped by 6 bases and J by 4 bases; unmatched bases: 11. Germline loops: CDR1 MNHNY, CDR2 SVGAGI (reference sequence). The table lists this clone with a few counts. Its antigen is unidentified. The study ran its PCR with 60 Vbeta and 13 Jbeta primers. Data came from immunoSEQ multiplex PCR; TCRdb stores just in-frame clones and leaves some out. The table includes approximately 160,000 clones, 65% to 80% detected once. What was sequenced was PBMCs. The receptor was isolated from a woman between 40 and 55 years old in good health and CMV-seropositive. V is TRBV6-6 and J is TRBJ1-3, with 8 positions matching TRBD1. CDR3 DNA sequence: TGTGCCAGCAGACCCGGACCAGGGGGCATAGGAAACACCATATATTTT. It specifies CASRPGPGGIGNTIYF.